Listed below are T cell receptor beta chains from one sample, sequenced in a study of cytomegalovirus exposure and HLA in healthy donors. The protocol was immunoSEQ multiplex PCR, while the TCRdb copy is restricted to in-frame clones and leaves out a portion. The sample has some 91,000 clones; around four fifths are singletons. The sequenced sample consisted of PBMCs. These receptors all stem from an older woman in good health and CMV-seronegative. CDR3s include the opening cysteine and the closing phenylalanine or tryptophan. D genes are given only for firm matches. Clone size is stated in some rows and not others, as once, few, many or a class when expanded.

clone size: .
J gene: TRBJ1-1
D gene: .
V gene: TRBV10-3
CDR3 protein: CAISEGGPDRPLEAFF
CDR3 DNA: TGTGCCATCAGTGAGGGGGGACCCGACAGGCCGCTTGAAGCTTTCTTT

clone size: once
J gene: TRBJ2-5
D gene: .
V gene: TRBV15
CDR3 protein: CATSRDNTVPTETQYF
CDR3 DNA: TGTGCCACCAGCAGAGATAACACAGTCCCCACGGAGACCCAGTACTTC

clone size: .
J gene: TRBJ2-6
D gene: .
V gene: TRBV2
CDR3 protein: CASLPGSGANVLTF
CDR3 DNA: TGTGCCAGCCTTCCCGGCTCTGGGGCCAACGTCCTGACTTTC

clone size: .
J gene: TRBJ2-1
D gene: TRBD1
V gene: TRBV25-1
CDR3 protein: CASSEYDMRGHLDNEQFF
CDR3 DNA: TGTGCCAGCAGTGAATATGATATGAGGGGGCATTTGGACAATGAGCAGTTCTTC

clone size: .
J gene: TRBJ2-5
D gene: .
V gene: TRBV27
CDR3 protein: CASSPLEGRIETQYF
CDR3 DNA: TGTGCCAGCAGCCCCCTGGAGGGTAGGATAGAGACCCAGTACTTC

clone size: .
J gene: TRBJ2-1
D gene: .
V gene: TRBV4-3
CDR3 protein: CASSQTQGIYNEQFF
CDR3 DNA: TGCGCCAGCAGCCAAACCCAGGGTATTTACAATGAGCAGTTCTTC

clone size: .
J gene: TRBJ1-2
D gene: .
V gene: TRBV25-1
CDR3 protein: CASSDREPYSYTF
CDR3 DNA: TGTGCCAGCAGTGACCGGGAACCTTATAGCTACACCTTC

clone size: .
J gene: TRBJ2-5
D gene: .
V gene: TRBV4-3
CDR3 protein: CASSQDHWGRETQYF
CDR3 DNA: TGCGCCAGCAGCCAAGATCATTGGGGGCGAGAGACCCAGTACTTC

clone size: .
J gene: TRBJ1-2
D gene: TRBD1
V gene: TRBV28
CDR3 protein: CASSLTTGSYGYTF
CDR3 DNA: TGTGCCAGCAGTTTAACGACAGGGTCCTATGGCTACACCTTC

clone size: .
J gene: TRBJ2-3
D gene: TRBD2
V gene: TRBV5-1
CDR3 protein: CATASTSGASQYF
CDR3 DNA: TGCGCAACAGCATCTACTAGCGGGGCTAGTCAGTATTTT

clone size: few
J gene: TRBJ1-1
D gene: TRBD1
V gene: TRBV2
CDR3 protein: CASSRDRGGSEAFF
CDR3 DNA: TGTGCCAGCAGCAGGGACAGGGGAGGCTCTGAAGCTTTCTTT

clone size: .
J gene: TRBJ2-7
D gene: .
V gene: TRBV6-1
CDR3 protein: CASSEASWLSYEQYF
CDR3 DNA: TGTGCCAGCAGTGAAGCGTCATGGCTTTCCTACGAGCAGTACTTC

clone size: .
J gene: TRBJ2-3
D gene: .
V gene: TRBV28
CDR3 protein: CASSFREDTQYF
CDR3 DNA: TGTGCCAGCAGCTTCAGGGAAGATACGCAGTATTTT

clone size: .
J gene: TRBJ2-2
D gene: .
V gene: TRBV9
CDR3 protein: CASSVEGGKGTGELFF
CDR3 DNA: TGTGCCAGCAGCGTAGAAGGAGGGAAGGGCACCGGGGAGCTGTTTTTT

clone size: .
J gene: TRBJ1-2
D gene: TRBD1
V gene: TRBV2
CDR3 protein: CASRGDSNFYGYTF
CDR3 DNA: TGTGCCAGCAGGGGGGACAGCAACTTCTATGGCTACACCTTC

clone size: .
J gene: TRBJ1-1
D gene: TRBD1
V gene: TRBV7-8
CDR3 protein: CASSPGTGSLGAFF
CDR3 DNA: TGTGCCAGCAGCCCCGGGACAGGAAGCCTTGGAGCTTTCTTT

clone size: .
J gene: TRBJ1-5
D gene: TRBD1
V gene: TRBV7-2
CDR3 protein: CASSHGQGVGQPQHF
CDR3 DNA: TGTGCCAGCAGCCATGGACAGGGGGTTGGACAGCCCCAGCATTTT

clone size: few
J gene: TRBJ1-1
D gene: TRBD1
V gene: TRBV2
CDR3 protein: CASRGQGNTEAFF
CDR3 DNA: TGTGCCAGCAGGGGACAGGGGAACACTGAAGCTTTCTTT

clone size: .
J gene: TRBJ1-1
D gene: .
V gene: TRBV12-2
CDR3 protein: CASRLAGQGGTEAFF
CDR3 DNA: TGTGCAAGTCGCTTAGCGGGACAGGGGGGCACTGAAGCTTTCTTT

clone size: .
J gene: TRBJ2-7
D gene: TRBD1
V gene: TRBV13
CDR3 protein: CASSPGQGRTYEQYF
CDR3 DNA: TGTGCCAGCAGCCCTGGACAGGGAAGGACCTACGAGCAGTACTTC

clone size: .
J gene: TRBJ1-2
D gene: .
V gene: TRBV10-2
CDR3 protein: CASTDGDYGYTF
CDR3 DNA: TGCGCCAGTACGGACGGGGACTATGGCTACACCTTC

clone size: .
J gene: TRBJ1-3
D gene: TRBD1
V gene: TRBV25-1
CDR3 protein: CASSGTSTGNSGNTIYF
CDR3 DNA: TGTGCCAGCAGTGGTACGTCGACAGGGAACTCTGGAAACACCATATATTTT

clone size: .
J gene: TRBJ1-2
D gene: .
V gene: TRBV30
CDR3 protein: CAWSPGYGYTF
CDR3 DNA: TGTGCCTGGAGTCCAGGCTATGGCTACACCTTC

clone size: .
J gene: TRBJ2-3
D gene: TRBD1
V gene: TRBV6-5
CDR3 protein: CASSRQGVAQYF
CDR3 DNA: TGTGCCAGCAGTCGACAGGGGGTCGCGCAGTATTTT

clone size: .
J gene: TRBJ1-1
D gene: .
V gene: TRBV30
CDR3 protein: CAWSTGPLAFF
CDR3 DNA: TGTGCCTGGAGTACAGGACCTCTGGCTTTCTTT

clone size: .
J gene: TRBJ2-7
D gene: TRBD1
V gene: TRBV18
CDR3 protein: CASSPDRGEQYF
CDR3 DNA: TGTGCCAGCTCGCCCGACAGGGGCGAGCAGTACTTC

clone size: once
J gene: TRBJ1-5
D gene: .
V gene: TRBV4-1
CDR3 protein: CASSQSPGRNSNQPQHF
CDR3 DNA: TGCGCCAGCAGCCAAAGCCCAGGGAGGAATAGCAATCAGCCCCAGCATTTT

clone size: few
J gene: TRBJ2-1
D gene: .
V gene: TRBV28
CDR3 protein: CASSFEVPTDEQFF
CDR3 DNA: TGTGCCAGCAGTTTCGAGGTCCCGACCGATGAGCAGTTCTTC

clone size: .
J gene: TRBJ2-2
D gene: TRBD2
V gene: TRBV11-3
CDR3 protein: CASSLVGTRNTGELFF
CDR3 DNA: TGTGCCAGCAGCTTAGTCGGGACTAGGAACACCGGGGAGCTGTTTTTT

clone size: .
J gene: TRBJ2-3
D gene: TRBD1
V gene: TRBV5-4
CDR3 protein: CASSLRGTGSTDTQYF
CDR3 DNA: TGTGCCAGCAGCTTGCGCGGGACAGGCAGCACAGATACGCAGTATTTT

clone size: few
J gene: TRBJ1-4
D gene: .
V gene: TRBV10-3
CDR3 protein: CAISESGGHNEKLFF
CDR3 DNA: TGTGCCATCAGTGAGTCGGGAGGCCATAATGAAAAACTGTTTTTT

clone size: .
J gene: TRBJ1-2
D gene: .
V gene: TRBV4-3
CDR3 protein: CASSQEPGGSYGYTF
CDR3 DNA: TGCGCCAGCAGCCAAGAGCCGGGTGGGAGCTATGGCTACACCTTC

clone size: .
J gene: TRBJ1-1
D gene: .
V gene: TRBV6-5
CDR3 protein: CASANGAEAFF
CDR3 DNA: TGTGCCAGTGCTAACGGGGCTGAAGCTTTCTTT

clone size: few
J gene: TRBJ1-1
D gene: .
V gene: TRBV10-3
CDR3 protein: CAITSDNEAFF
CDR3 DNA: TGTGCCATCACCTCGGACAATGAAGCTTTCTTT

clone size: few
J gene: TRBJ2-1
D gene: .
V gene: TRBV28
CDR3 protein: CASSLDLMPYNEQFF
CDR3 DNA: TGTGCCAGCAGCCTCGACTTGATGCCTTACAATGAGCAGTTCTTC

clone size: .
J gene: TRBJ1-1
D gene: .
V gene: TRBV18
CDR3 protein: CASSPLPVNTEAFF
CDR3 DNA: TGTGCCAGCTCACCACTCCCGGTGAACACTGAAGCTTTCTTT

clone size: .
J gene: TRBJ1-2
D gene: TRBD1
V gene: TRBV9
CDR3 protein: CASSEGDSPNYGYTF
CDR3 DNA: TGTGCCAGCAGCGAGGGGGACAGTCCTAACTATGGCTACACCTTC

clone size: .
J gene: TRBJ2-1
D gene: .
V gene: TRBV19
CDR3 protein: CASGHNSGNEQFF
CDR3 DNA: TGTGCCAGTGGCCACAATTCGGGCAATGAGCAGTTCTTC

clone size: once
J gene: TRBJ1-5
D gene: TRBD1
V gene: TRBV19
CDR3 protein: CASSMGQGEPQHF
CDR3 DNA: TGTGCCAGTAGTATGGGACAGGGTGAGCCCCAGCATTTT

clone size: few
J gene: TRBJ2-1
D gene: .
V gene: TRBV5-6
CDR3 protein: CASSLTGDEQFF
CDR3 DNA: TGTGCCAGCAGCTTGACCGGGGATGAGCAGTTCTTC

clone size: .
J gene: TRBJ2-6
D gene: .
V gene: TRBV7-2
CDR3 protein: CASSGRGIGANVLTF
CDR3 DNA: TGTGCCAGCAGCGGCAGGGGAATTGGGGCCAACGTCCTGACTTTC

clone size: .
J gene: TRBJ2-2
D gene: .
V gene: TRBV30
CDR3 protein: CAWSGRGGGGELFF
CDR3 DNA: TGTGCCTGGAGTGGACGTGGGGGAGGCGGGGAGCTGTTTTTT

clone size: .
J gene: TRBJ2-1
D gene: TRBD2
V gene: TRBV7-8
CDR3 protein: CASSLIAGGHNEQFF
CDR3 DNA: TGTGCCAGCAGCCTTATAGCGGGGGGTCACAATGAGCAGTTCTTC

clone size: .
J gene: TRBJ2-7
D gene: TRBD1
V gene: TRBV11-2
CDR3 protein: CASSLWTGTDYEQYF
CDR3 DNA: TGTGCCAGCAGCTTATGGACCGGGACAGACTACGAGCAGTACTTC

clone size: .
J gene: TRBJ1-3
D gene: .
V gene: TRBV5-4
CDR3 protein: CASSLRGTSGNTIYF
CDR3 DNA: TGTGCCAGCAGCTTACGCGGGACCTCTGGAAACACCATATATTTT

clone size: .
J gene: TRBJ2-1
D gene: .
V gene: TRBV7-9
CDR3 protein: CASSLQGHEQFF
CDR3 DNA: TGTGCCAGCAGCCTCCAGGGCCATGAGCAGTTCTTC

clone size: .
J gene: TRBJ1-1
D gene: .
V gene: TRBV18
CDR3 protein: CASSPREAQRTEAFF
CDR3 DNA: TGTGCCAGCTCACCGCGGGAAGCCCAAAGGACTGAAGCTTTCTTT